This T cell receptor (beta chain) is from a study of Ad26.COV2.S vaccination and SARS-CoV-2 variants. Background on the study: The donor belonged to the COV1001 Ad26.COV2.S trial arm.

The CDR3 has 14 amino acids. Germline lookup yields CDR1 MNHNY and CDR2 SVGAGI (reference sequence). Trimming shortened V by 8 bases and J by 4 bases, and 17 bases separated the two germline ends. Treatment denoted: over 15 received Ad26.COV2.S at low or high dose, single or two shots; several received placebo; per-sample allocation not given. Repertoires come from day 63 after the first vaccine or placebo injection. This vaccine is an Ad26 vector that expresses the Wuhan-strain SARS-CoV-2 spike. The assay was immunoSEQ multiplex PCR, and TCRdb's table has in-frame clones only and misses some. The sample consists of about 390,000 clones, approximately 90% of them appearing once.

The specimen comprised peripheral blood, sampled in a trial of Ad26.COV2.S vaccine versus placebo. The chain combines TRBV6-6 with TRBJ1-1; TRBD1 is a possible D gene (6 bases). The sequence derives from a person aged 18-60 years who received the Ad26.COV2.S COVID-19 vaccine or a placebo. CDR3 region: CASGVGGLGTEAFF. For the CDR3, the DNA is TGTGCCAGCGGTGTGGGGGGGCTGGGCACTGAAGCTTTCTTT.